The next 25 T cell receptor beta chains were all read from a single sample in a study of blood T cells in healthy people across ages. Together with a sample-barcoded 5' primer, a J-beta primer mix was included in a second PCR lasting about 7 to 11 cycles. One entry per CDR3 protein results from TCRdb running MiXCR on the 5' RACE reads. The sample carries hundreds of thousands of distinct CDR3 sequences, under 30% recorded once. The material sequenced was blood. Receptors originate from a woman at least 80 years old in good health.

This clonotype was counted between two and nine times. The J gene is TRBJ2-1, the V gene TRBV7-9; weak D call: TRBD2 (6 bases). The J call is uncertain, as TRBJ2-7 better fits the DNA end. There are 16 residues in the CDR3. Germline CDR1 is SEHNR and CDR2 is FQNEAQ (reference sequence). CDR3 loop: CASTQGRGVSYNEQYF. CDR3 DNA: TGTGCCAGCACCCAAGGGCGGGGAGTCTCCTACAATGAGCAGTACTTC.

The chain links TRBV4-3 to TRBJ2-1, with 8 bases matching TRBD2. The CDR3 loop spans 17 amino acids. V shed 0 bases, J shed 3 bases, and the junction held 7 bases outside the gene matches. Germline V CDR1 and CDR2: LGHNA, YSLEER. CDR3 amino acids: CASSQESHLAGYNEQFF. The CDR3 DNA is TGCGCCAGCAGCCAAGAATCCCACCTAGCGGGCTACAATGAGCAGTTCTTC.

This clonotype was recorded at least ten times. A single base separates this from a much larger clone, so it may be a read error. This sequence joins TRBV29-1 and TRBJ2-7; 7 positions match TRBD2. V shed 1 base and J 7 bases; nucleotides not matched to a gene: 7. CDR3 length equals 13 residues. CDR1 and CDR2 from the germline V gene are SQVTM and ANQGSEA. Here the CDR3 DNA reads TGCAGCGTTGAAGGGGGGGGGTACAATGAGCAGTACTTC. This codes for CSVEGGGYNEQYF.

The J gene is TRBJ1-5, the V gene TRBV2, with D tentatively TRBD1 (6 bases). V was shortened by 1 base and J by 6 bases, with 10 bases between the two germline ends. The CDR3 covers 14 residues. CDR1 SNHLY and CDR2 FYNNEI come from the germline V gene. CDR3: CASSEGGQGQPQHF. The CDR3 nucleotides read TGTGCCAGCAGTGAAGGGGGGCAGGGTCAGCCCCAGCATTTT.

This clonotype was picked up many times. The chain carries TRBV18 and TRBJ2-5, with TRBD2 matching 10 bases. J lost 2 bases, V lost 4 bases, and 7 bases had no gene match. The CDR3 is made up of 16 amino acids. Germline CDR1 is KGHSH and CDR2 is LQKENI. CDR3 sequence: CASSRDASGGQETQYF. DNA for the CDR3: TGTGCCAGCTCACGGGACGCTAGCGGGGGACAAGAGACCCAGTACTTC.

The table lists this clonotype with many counts. The chain couples TRBV5-1 to TRBJ2-1, with D unresolved. The CDR3 has 13 residues. Trimming left V 5 bases short and J 0 bases short, with 6 bases between. Germline V CDR1 and CDR2: SGHRS, YFSETQ. This chain's CDR3 is CASRQSSYNEQFF. The CDR3 nucleotides read TGCGCCAGCAGGCAGAGCTCCTACAATGAGCAGTTCTTC. The full variable domain, in which reference TRBV5-1 and TRBJ2-1 provide the parts outside the CDR3, is KAGVTQTPRYLIKTRGQQVTLSCSPISGHRSVSWYQQTPGQGLQFLFEYFSETQRNKGNFPGRFSGRQFSNSRSEMNVSTLELGDSALYLCASRQSSYNEQFFGPGTRLTVL.

This clonotype was found many times. This sequence joins TRBV27 and TRBJ1-2; D possibly corresponds to TRBD1 (5 bases). Germline CDR1 reads MNHEY; CDR2 reads SMNVEV (reference sequence). Trimming shortened V by 0 bases and J by 8 bases, and 10 bases separated the two germline ends. This CDR3 has 13 amino acids. The CDR3 coding sequence is TGTGCCAGCAGTTTATCGGGGGTTGGAGGCTACACCTTC. Translating gives CASSLSGVGGYTF.

This clonotype was detected ten times or more. The chain recombines TRBV20-1 with TRBJ2-7; TRBD2 matches at 8 bases. The CDR3 is 14 amino acids. V trimming: 5 bases; J trimming: 6 bases; junction bases outside the gene matches: 12. CDR1 is DFQATT, CDR2 SNEGSKA, per germline (reference sequence). CDR3 DNA sequence: TGCAGTGCTGGAAAGCGGGGGACCCCTTTCGAGCAGTACTTC. It encodes CSAGKRGTPFEQYF.

Worth noting for this clonotype: With a much larger clone just one base away, this may be a read error. V is TRBV7-9 and J is TRBJ2-3; D is undetermined. The germline V gene encodes CDR1 SEHNR and CDR2 FQNEAQ (reference sequence). This CDR3 has 14 residues. V was trimmed by 3 bases and J by 2 bases, leaving 9 bases between them. The CDR3 spells CASSFGSVTDTQYF. The CDR3 nucleotides read TGTGCCAGCAGCTTTGGGTCAGTCACAGATACGCAGTATTTT.

Turning to this clonotype: It may be a read error: a sequence one base away is much more abundant. The rearrangement links TRBV12-3 or TRBV12-4 to TRBJ2-7; 11 nucleotides match TRBD2. The CDR3 consists of 16 residues. The CDR3 spells CTSSLEILAGAYEQYF. CDR3 bases: TGTACCAGCAGTTTAGAGATACTAGCGGGGGCCTACGAGCAGTACTTC.

This clonotype was detected many times. This chain links TRBV6-2 or TRBV6-3 with TRBJ1-6; unclear D gene. The germline V and J ends were trimmed by 7 bases and 3 bases, with 7 bases remaining between them. Germline values: CDR1 MNHEY, CDR2 SVGEGT. The CDR3 runs to 13 residues. The CDR3 region is CASIRGYNSPLHF. CDR3 sequence (DNA): TGTGCCAGCATACGAGGCTATAATTCACCCCTCCACTTT.

This clonotype was observed many times. The chain couples TRBV3-1 to TRBJ1-2; 7 bases align to TRBD1. This CDR3 region has 15 residues. The ends lost 4 bases at V and 2 bases at J; junction bases unmatched: 7. CDR1 is LGHDT and CDR2 is YNNKEL in the germline V gene (reference sequence). CDR3 DNA: TGTGCCAGCAGCCCATACCGGGACAGCAACTATGGCTACACCTTC. Its translation: CASSPYRDSNYGYTF.

The chain uses TRBV11-2 and TRBJ2-1; 9 nucleotides align to TRBD2. Germline lookup yields CDR1 SGHAT and CDR2 FQNNGV. V shed 1 base, J shed 13 bases, and the junction held 17 bases outside the gene matches. CDR3 length: 17 residues. CDR3 sequence (DNA): TGTGCCAGCAGCTTAGTCCCTGGACTAGCGAGCAGAGAGACCCAGTTCTTC. Its translation is CASSLVPGLASRETQFF.

This clonotype appeared many times. The chain carries TRBV20-1 and TRBJ2-7; 11 bases are a match to TRBD1. J gave up 2 bases and V 3 bases, and 9 bases lay outside the gene matches. CDR1 and CDR2 (germline): DFQATT, SNEGSKA (reference sequence). This CDR3 is 16 amino acids long. The DNA of the CDR3 is TGCAGTGCTAGTAGCTCCGGGACAGGGGGTGCCTACGAGCAGTACTTC. Its protein is CSASSSGTGGAYEQYF.

This clonotype was recorded at least ten times. A read error may be the cause here, since a much bigger clone is one base away. The chain recombines TRBV9 with TRBJ2-1; no clear D. The J call may be wrong; the DNA end is better matched by TRBJ2-7. CDR1 is SGDLS, CDR2 YYNGEE, per germline. The CDR3 spans 15 residues. The CDR3 is CASSPRRGPYNEQYF. The CDR3, as DNA: TGTGCCAGCAGCCCGCGTCGTGGACCGTACAATGAGCAGTACTTC.

This sequence joins TRBV4-2 and TRBJ2-4; D is perhaps TRBD1 (5 bases). The last part of the DNA fits TRBJ2-5 better; the J call may be wrong. The germline gives CDR1 LGHNA, CDR2 YNFKEQ. This CDR3 contains 14 residues. CDR3 residues: CASSQVAREETQYF. The CDR3 DNA follows: TGTGCCAGCAGCCAAGTCGCCAGGGAAGAGACCCAGTACTTC.

This clonotype was found many times. The V and J genes are TRBV24-1 and TRBJ2-1, with 8 bases identical to TRBD1. V was clipped by 0 bases and J by 8 bases; unmatched bases: 2. Germline V lookup: CDR1 KGHDR, CDR2 SFDVKD. The CDR3 runs to 14 residues. The CDR3 is CATSDLDRGHEQFF. The DNA for the CDR3 is TGTGCCACCAGTGATTTGGACAGGGGCCATGAGCAGTTCTTC.

This clonotype was found a few times. This clone may be a read error of a much larger clone one base away. This chain connects TRBV5-1 to TRBJ2-5; 7 nucleotides match TRBD1. The CDR3 has 16 amino acids. In germline, CDR1 is SGHRS, CDR2 YFSETQ. Trimming took 2 bases from V and 11 from J; bases not matched to a gene: 18. CDR3 sequence reads: CASSFATGLGNNEQYF. DNA of the CDR3: TGCGCCAGCAGCTTTGCGACAGGGTTAGGCAACAATGAGCAGTACTTC.

This clonotype appeared a few times. The V and J genes are TRBV18 and TRBJ2-3, with 8 positions matching TRBD1. The CDR3 consists of 16 residues. The V segment lost 3 bases and the J segment 2 bases; nucleotides outside the gene matches: 7. Germline assignment: CDR1 KGHSH and CDR2 LQKENI. This chain's CDR3 is CASSPQGAQDTDTQYF. The CDR3 region has the DNA TGTGCCAGCTCACCCCAGGGGGCGCAAGACACAGATACGCAGTATTTT.

This clonotype came up a few times. This chain links TRBV25-1 with TRBJ1-1; no definite D call. This CDR3 spans 14 amino acids. V lost 0 bases to trimming and J lost 3 bases, with 8 bases between them. From germline, CDR1 is MGHDK and CDR2 SYGVNS. The CDR3 DNA follows: TGTGCCAGCAGTGAATATAAAGGATACACTGAAGCTTTCTTT. It yields the protein CASSEYKGYTEAFF.

In regard to this clonotype: It may be a read error: a sequence one base away is much more abundant. This rearrangement joins TRBV5-1 to TRBJ1-5; D unclear. The CDR3 runs to 15 residues. The V gene's germline CDR1 is SGHRS and CDR2 YFSETQ. Trimming removed 0 bases at V and 3 bases at J, with 10 bases between. CDR3 amino acids: CASSLEGLNNQPQHF. The CDR3 bases are TGCGCCAGCAGCTTGGAAGGGTTGAACAATCAGCCCCAGCATTTT. Drawing the rest from reference TRBV5-1 and TRBJ1-5, the complete variable domain is KAGVTQTPRYLIKTRGQQVTLSCSPISGHRSVSWYQQTPGQGLQFLFEYFSETQRNKGNFPGRFSGRQFSNSRSEMNVSTLELGDSALYLCASSLEGLNNQPQHFGDGTRLSIL.

This clonotype has at least ten counts. CDR3 bases: TGTGCCAGCAGCCCCGCGGACAGGGGGAAGAACTATGGCTACACCTTC. This codes for CASSPADRGKNYGYTF. The chain couples TRBV4-2 to TRBJ1-2; 10 positions agree with TRBD1. With 4 bases clipped from V and 2 bases from J, the junction kept 7 bases outside the gene matches. The CDR3 totals 16 residues. Germline V gene sequence: CDR1 LGHNA, CDR2 YNFKEQ.

This clonotype turned up a few times. Since a much larger clone is just one base distant, this may be a read error. V gene TRBV7-9 combines with J gene TRBJ2-3; D is unresolved. The CDR3 has 12 residues. CDR1 and CDR2 from the germline V gene are SEHNR and FQNEAQ (reference sequence). The CDR3 loop reads CSSSPSGDTQYF. CDR3 nucleotides: TGTTCCAGCAGCCCCTCCGGGGATACGCAGTATTTT.

The CDR3 DNA sequence: TGTGCCAGCAGAGGGACTCCCGGAGAGACCCAGTACTTC. It translates to CASRGTPGETQYF. The chain combines TRBV6-5 with TRBJ2-5, with D perhaps TRBD2 (6 bases). CDR1 and CDR2 (germline): MNHEY, SVGAGI. With 6 bases removed from V and 4 bases from J, the gap between germline ends came to 12 bases. The CDR3 length is 13 residues.

For this clonotype: A much larger clone differs by one base, so this may be a read error. DNA of the CDR3: TGCGCCAGCAGCCAAAGGACCGGGGTATCGGGTAGCTACACCTTC. This encodes CASSQRTGVSGSYTF. The V and J genes are TRBV4-3 and TRBJ1-2; D is undetermined. Germline V gene sequence: CDR1 LGHNA, CDR2 YSLEER. The CDR3 consists of 15 residues. The V gene lost 2 bases and the J gene lost 9 bases, with 19 bases spanning the gap.